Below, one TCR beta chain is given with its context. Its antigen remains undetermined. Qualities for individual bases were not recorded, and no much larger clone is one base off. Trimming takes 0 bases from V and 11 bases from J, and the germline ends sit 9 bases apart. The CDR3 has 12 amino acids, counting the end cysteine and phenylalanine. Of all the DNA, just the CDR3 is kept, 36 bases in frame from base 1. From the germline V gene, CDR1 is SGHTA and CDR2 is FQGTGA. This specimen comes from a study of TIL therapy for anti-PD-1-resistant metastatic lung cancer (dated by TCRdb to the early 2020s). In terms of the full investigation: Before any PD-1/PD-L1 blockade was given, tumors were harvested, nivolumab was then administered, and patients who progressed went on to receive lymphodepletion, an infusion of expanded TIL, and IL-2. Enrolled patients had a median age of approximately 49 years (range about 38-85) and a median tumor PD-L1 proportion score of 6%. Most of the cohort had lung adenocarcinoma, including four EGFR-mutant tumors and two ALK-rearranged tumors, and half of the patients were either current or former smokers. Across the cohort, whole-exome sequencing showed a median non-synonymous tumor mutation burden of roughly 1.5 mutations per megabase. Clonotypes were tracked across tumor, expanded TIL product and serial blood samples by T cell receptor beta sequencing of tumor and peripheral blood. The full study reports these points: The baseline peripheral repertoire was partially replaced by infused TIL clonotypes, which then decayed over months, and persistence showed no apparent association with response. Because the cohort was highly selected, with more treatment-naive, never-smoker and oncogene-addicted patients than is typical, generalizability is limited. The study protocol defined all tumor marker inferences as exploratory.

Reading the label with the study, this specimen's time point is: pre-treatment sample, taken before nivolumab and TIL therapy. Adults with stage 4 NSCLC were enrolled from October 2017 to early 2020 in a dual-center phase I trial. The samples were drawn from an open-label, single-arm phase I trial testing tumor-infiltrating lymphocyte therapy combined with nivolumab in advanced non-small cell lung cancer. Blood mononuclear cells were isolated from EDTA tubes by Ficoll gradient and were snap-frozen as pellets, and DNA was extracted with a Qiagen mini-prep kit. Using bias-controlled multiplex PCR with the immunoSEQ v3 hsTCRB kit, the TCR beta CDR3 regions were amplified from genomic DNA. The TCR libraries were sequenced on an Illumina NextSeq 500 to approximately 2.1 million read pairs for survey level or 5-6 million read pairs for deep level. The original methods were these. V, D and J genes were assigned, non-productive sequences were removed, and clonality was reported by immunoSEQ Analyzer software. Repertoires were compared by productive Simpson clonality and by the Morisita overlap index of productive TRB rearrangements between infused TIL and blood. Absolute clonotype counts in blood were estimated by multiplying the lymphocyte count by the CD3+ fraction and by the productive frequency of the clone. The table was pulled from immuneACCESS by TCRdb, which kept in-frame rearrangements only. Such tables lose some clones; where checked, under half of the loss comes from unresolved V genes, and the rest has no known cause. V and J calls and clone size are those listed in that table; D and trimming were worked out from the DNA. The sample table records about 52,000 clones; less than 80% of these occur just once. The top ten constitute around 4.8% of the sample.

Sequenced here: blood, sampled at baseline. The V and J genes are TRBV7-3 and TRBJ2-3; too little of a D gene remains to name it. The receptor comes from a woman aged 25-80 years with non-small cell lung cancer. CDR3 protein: CASSLTSGRQYF. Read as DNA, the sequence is TGTGCCAGCAGCTTAACCTCAGGTCGGCAGTATTTT.